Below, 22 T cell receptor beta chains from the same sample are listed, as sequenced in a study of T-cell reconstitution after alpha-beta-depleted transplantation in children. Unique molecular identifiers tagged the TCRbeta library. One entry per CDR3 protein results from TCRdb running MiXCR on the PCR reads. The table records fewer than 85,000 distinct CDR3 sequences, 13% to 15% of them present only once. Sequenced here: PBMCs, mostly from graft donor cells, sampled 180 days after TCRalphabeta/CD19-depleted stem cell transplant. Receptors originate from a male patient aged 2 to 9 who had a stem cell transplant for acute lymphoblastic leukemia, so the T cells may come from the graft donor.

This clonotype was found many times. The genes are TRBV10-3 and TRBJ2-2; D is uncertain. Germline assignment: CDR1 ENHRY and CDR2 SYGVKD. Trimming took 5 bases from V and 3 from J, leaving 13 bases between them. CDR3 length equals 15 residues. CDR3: CAISLRQFDTGELFF. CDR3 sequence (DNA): TGTGCCATCAGTCTTCGCCAGTTCGACACCGGGGAGCTGTTTTTT.

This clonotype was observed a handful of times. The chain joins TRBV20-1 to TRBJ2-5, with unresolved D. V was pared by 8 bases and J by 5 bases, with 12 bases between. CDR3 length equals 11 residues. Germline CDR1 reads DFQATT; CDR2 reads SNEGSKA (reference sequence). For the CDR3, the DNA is TGCAGTTCACTGAAGTCGGAGACCCAGTACTTC. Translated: CSSLKSETQYF.

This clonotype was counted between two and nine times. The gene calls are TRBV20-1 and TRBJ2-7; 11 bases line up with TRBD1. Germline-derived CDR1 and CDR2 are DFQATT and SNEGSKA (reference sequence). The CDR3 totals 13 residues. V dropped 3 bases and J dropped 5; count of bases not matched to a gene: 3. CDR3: CSARRTGGHEQYF. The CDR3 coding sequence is TGCAGTGCTAGGAGGACAGGGGGCCACGAGCAGTACTTC.

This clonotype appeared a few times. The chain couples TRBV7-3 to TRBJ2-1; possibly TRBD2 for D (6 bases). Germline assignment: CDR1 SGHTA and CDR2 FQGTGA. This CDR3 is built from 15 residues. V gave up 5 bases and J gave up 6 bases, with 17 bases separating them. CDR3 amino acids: CASSPLAGRGNEQFF. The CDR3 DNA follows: TGTGCCAGCAGCCCCCTGGCGGGACGGGGCAATGAGCAGTTCTTC. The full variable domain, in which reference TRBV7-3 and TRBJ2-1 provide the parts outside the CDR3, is GAGVSQTPSNKVTEKGKYVELRCDPISGHTALYWYRQSLGQGPEFLIYFQGTGAADDSGLPNDRFFAVRPEGSVSTLKIQRTERGDSAVYLCASSPLAGRGNEQFFGPGTRLTVL.

As DNA, the CDR3 is TGTGCCAGCACAGGAGTGGACGGAGAGACCCAGTACTTC. This translates into CASTGVDGETQYF. The rearrangement joins TRBV2 to TRBJ2-5; D gene unclear. CDR3 length: 13 residues. Germline CDR1 reads SNHLY; CDR2 reads FYNNEI. V was pared by 7 bases and J by 4 bases, with 13 bases between.

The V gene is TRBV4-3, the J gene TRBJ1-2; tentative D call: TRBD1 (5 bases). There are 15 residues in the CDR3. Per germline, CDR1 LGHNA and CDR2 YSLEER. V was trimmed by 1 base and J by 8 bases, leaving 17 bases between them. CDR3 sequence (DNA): TGCGCCAGCAGCCAAGCATTAAAAGGGGTCGAGGGCTACACCTTC. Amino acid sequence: CASSQALKGVEGYTF.

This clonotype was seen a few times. CDR3 sequence (DNA): TGTGCCAGCAGTCCCTTAATGAACACTGAAGCTTTCTTT. Its translation: CASSPLMNTEAFF. The rearrangement uses TRBV6-2 or TRBV6-3 and TRBJ1-1; D uncertain. This CDR3 spans 13 amino acids. V lost 5 bases to trimming and J lost 0 bases, with 7 bases between them. From germline, CDR1 is MNHEY and CDR2 SVGEGT.

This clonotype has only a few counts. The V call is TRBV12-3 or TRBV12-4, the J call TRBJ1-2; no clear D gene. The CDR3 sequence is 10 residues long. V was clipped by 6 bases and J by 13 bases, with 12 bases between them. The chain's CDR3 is CASRRARSTF. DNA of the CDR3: TGTGCCAGCAGGCGGGCCCGCTCCACCTTC.

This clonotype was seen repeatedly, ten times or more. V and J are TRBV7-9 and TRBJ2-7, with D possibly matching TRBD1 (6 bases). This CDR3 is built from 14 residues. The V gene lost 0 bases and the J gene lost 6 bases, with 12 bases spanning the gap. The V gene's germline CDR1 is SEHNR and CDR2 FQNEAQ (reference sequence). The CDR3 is CASSLAQGKGEQYF. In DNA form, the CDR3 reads TGTGCCAGCAGCTTAGCACAGGGAAAGGGCGAGCAGTACTTC.

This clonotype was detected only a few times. The CDR3 DNA is TGCGCCAGCAGTGAGAATTCTGGGACTAGCGGGAGGAGGGATTGGGAGCAGTTCTTC. Its protein is CASSENSGTSGRRDWEQFF. This chain links TRBV10-1 with TRBJ2-1; 15 bases agree with TRBD2. The CDR3 has 19 amino acids. Unmatched junction bases numbered 15, after V lost 2 bases and J lost 10 bases. Germline V CDR1 and CDR2: WNHNN, SYGVQD (reference sequence).

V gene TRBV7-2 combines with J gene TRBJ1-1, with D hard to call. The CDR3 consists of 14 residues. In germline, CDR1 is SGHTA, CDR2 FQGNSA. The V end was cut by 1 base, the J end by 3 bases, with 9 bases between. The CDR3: CASSLGQPYTEAFF. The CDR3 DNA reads TGTGCCAGCAGCTTAGGTCAGCCTTACACTGAAGCTTTCTTT.

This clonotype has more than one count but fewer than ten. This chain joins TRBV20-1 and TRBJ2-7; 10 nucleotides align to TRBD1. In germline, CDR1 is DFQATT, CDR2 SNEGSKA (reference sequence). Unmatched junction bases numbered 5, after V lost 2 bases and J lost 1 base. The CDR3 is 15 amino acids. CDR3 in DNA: TGCAGTGCTAGACGGGACAGGGGTTGGTCCTACGAGCAGTACTTC. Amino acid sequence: CSARRDRGWSYEQYF.

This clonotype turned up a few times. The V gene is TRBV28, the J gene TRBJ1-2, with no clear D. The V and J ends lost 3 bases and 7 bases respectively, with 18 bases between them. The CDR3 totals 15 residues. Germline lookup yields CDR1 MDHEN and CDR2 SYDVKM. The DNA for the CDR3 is TGTGCCAGCAGTTTCCGAGGGCACCTTCCCCGTGGCTACACCTTC. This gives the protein CASSFRGHLPRGYTF.

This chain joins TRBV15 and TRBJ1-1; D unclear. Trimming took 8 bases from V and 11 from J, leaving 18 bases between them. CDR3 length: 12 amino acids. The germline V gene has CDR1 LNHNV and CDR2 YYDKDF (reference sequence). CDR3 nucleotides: TGTGCCACCTCGTGGGCGGGCCCCGTGGCTTTCTTT. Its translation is CATSWAGPVAFF. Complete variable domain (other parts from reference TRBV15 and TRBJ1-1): DAMVIQNPRYQVTQFGKPVTLSCSQTLNHNVMYWYQQKSSQAPKLLFHYYDKDFNNEADTPDNFQSRRPNTSFCFLDIRSPGLGDTAMYLCATSWAGPVAFFGQGTRLTVV.

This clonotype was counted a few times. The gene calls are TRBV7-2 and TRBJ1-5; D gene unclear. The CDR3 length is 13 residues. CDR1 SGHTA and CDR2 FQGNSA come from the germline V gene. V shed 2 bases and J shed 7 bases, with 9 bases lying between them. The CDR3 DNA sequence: TGTGCCAGCAGCTTATCCGTTGGCCAGCCCCAGCATTTT. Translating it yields CASSLSVGQPQHF.

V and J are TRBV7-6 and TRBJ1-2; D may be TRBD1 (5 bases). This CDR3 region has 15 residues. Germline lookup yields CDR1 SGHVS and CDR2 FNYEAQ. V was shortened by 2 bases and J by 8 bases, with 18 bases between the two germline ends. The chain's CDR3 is CASSLKGPKRDGYTF. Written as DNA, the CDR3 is TGTGCCAGCAGCTTAAAAGGGCCTAAGAGGGACGGCTACACCTTC.

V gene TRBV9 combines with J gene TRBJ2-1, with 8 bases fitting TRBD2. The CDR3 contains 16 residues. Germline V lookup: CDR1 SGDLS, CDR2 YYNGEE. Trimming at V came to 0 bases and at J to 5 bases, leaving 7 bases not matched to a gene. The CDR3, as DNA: TGTGCCAGCAGCGTAGAAAGGCTAGCGGGTCACAATGAGCAGTTCTTC. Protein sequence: CASSVERLAGHNEQFF.

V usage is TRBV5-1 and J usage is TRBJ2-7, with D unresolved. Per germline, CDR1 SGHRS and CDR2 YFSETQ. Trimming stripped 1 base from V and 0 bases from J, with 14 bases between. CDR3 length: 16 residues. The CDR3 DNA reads TGCGCCAGCAGCTTGAACCGTCTGTATGACTCCTACGAGCAGTACTTC. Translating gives CASSLNRLYDSYEQYF.

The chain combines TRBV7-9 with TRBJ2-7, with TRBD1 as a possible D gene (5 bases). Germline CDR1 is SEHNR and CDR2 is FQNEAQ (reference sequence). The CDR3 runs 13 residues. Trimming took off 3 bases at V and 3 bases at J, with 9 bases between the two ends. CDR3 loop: CASSFDRNYEQYF. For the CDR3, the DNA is TGTGCCAGCAGCTTTGACAGAAACTACGAGCAGTACTTC.

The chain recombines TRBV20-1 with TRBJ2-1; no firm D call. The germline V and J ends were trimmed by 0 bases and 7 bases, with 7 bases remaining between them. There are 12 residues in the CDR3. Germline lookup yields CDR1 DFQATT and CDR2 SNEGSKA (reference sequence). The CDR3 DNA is TGCAGTGCTAGAGATATCGGGAATGAGCAGTTCTTC. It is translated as CSARDIGNEQFF.

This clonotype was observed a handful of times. The chain's CDR3 is CATSDLRRSEAFF. CDR3 DNA: TGTGCCACCAGTGACCTTCGGAGAAGTGAAGCTTTCTTT. V usage is TRBV24-1 and J usage is TRBJ1-1, with unresolved D. Germline CDR1 reads KGHDR; CDR2 reads SFDVKD. The CDR3 has 13 amino acids. V was pared by 4 bases and J by 7 bases, with 12 bases between.

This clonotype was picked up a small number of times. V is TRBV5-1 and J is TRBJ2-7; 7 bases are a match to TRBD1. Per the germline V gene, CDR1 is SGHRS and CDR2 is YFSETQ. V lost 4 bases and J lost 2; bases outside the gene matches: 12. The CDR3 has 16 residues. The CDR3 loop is CASSLARDSGTYEQYF. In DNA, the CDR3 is TGCGCCAGCAGCCTTGCTCGGGACAGTGGTACCTACGAGCAGTACTTC.